The text below deals with one T cell receptor (beta chain). One entry per CDR3 protein, without DNA, is what TCRdb gives after re-calling the 5' RACE reads. The repertoire table contains about 210,000 distinct CDR3 sequences. This CDR3 has 14 amino acids. The record originates from a study of monozygotic twins with inflammatory bowel disease. J is TRBJ2-3 and V is TRBV12-3 or TRBV12-4. Material: blood. This TCR derives from a human donor with ulcerative colitis or Crohn's disease, or a healthy co-twin of an affected twin (not recorded which). The CDR3 sequence: CASSLEFPTDTQYF.